These 15 T cell receptor beta chains were all obtained from the same sample, sequenced in a study of identical twins. Each CDR3 protein gets one entry after TCRdb re-called the 5' RACE reads with MiXCR. The table includes 420,000 or so distinct CDR3 sequences, about a fifth detected once. Sequencing was carried out using naive T cells sorted from blood. The receptors come from a man aged 45-65 years in good health.

This clonotype has ten or more counts. The rearrangement links TRBV3-1 to TRBJ2-3; D perhaps matches TRBD2 (5 bases). Trimming left V 0 bases short and J 10 bases short, with 14 bases between. The CDR3 is made up of 14 amino acids. Looked up from germline, CDR1 is LGHDT and CDR2 is YNNKEL (reference sequence). The CDR3: CASSQDSAVPAQYF. In DNA, the CDR3 is TGTGCCAGCAGCCAAGATAGCGCGGTCCCTGCGCAGTATTTT.

This chain connects TRBV6-1 to TRBJ2-5; D might be TRBD2 (6 bases). The CDR3 consists of 14 residues. The V end was cut by 2 bases, the J end by 7 bases, with 14 bases between. Germline CDR1 is MNHNS and CDR2 is SASEGT. The CDR3 DNA reads TGTGCCAGCAGTGAACAGGGACTCGCAAGGACCCAGTACTTC. Translated: CASSEQGLARTQYF.

The chain carries TRBV20-1 and TRBJ2-7, with unresolved D. Trimming pared 0 bases from V and 6 bases from J, leaving 9 bases between. The CDR3 consists of 12 residues. CDR1 DFQATT and CDR2 SNEGSKA come from the germline V gene (reference sequence). CDR3 coding DNA: TGCAGTGCTAGAGATCAGGTGTCCGAGCAGTACTTC. Translation gives CSARDQVSEQYF.

This clonotype was counted only a few times. This sequence joins TRBV7-6 and TRBJ1-1; D may be TRBD1 (5 bases). V was clipped by 4 bases and J by 5 bases, with 20 bases between them. Germline lookup yields CDR1 SGHVS and CDR2 FNYEAQ. This CDR3 is 16 amino acids long. The CDR3 bases are TGTGCCAGCAGCTCTGGTAGGGGCGAGATGATTACTGAAGCTTTCTTT. This encodes CASSSGRGEMITEAFF.

V gene TRBV20-1 combines with J gene TRBJ2-7; D might be TRBD2 (6 bases). Germline V gene data show CDR1 as DFQATT and CDR2 as SNEGSKA (reference sequence). The CDR3 loop spans 14 amino acids. V was cut by 1 base and J by 6 bases, with 16 bases left in between. DNA for the CDR3: TGCAGTGCTAGAGGGAGGGGAAGAAATGGCGAGCAGTACTTC. Protein product: CSARGRGRNGEQYF.

This clonotype was counted between two and nine times. The chain combines TRBV5-5 with TRBJ2-7; 10 bases agree with TRBD1. CDR1 and CDR2 (germline): SGHKS, YYEKEE (reference sequence). This CDR3 comprises 16 residues. After removal of 0 bases from V and 3 bases from J, the junction contained 6 bases not matched to a gene. CDR3 coding DNA: TGTGCCAGCAGCTTGGACTTCGGGACAGGGGTCTACGAGCAGTACTTC. It encodes CASSLDFGTGVYEQYF. Together with reference TRBV5-5 and TRBJ2-7, the CDR3 gives the full variable domain: DAGVTQSPTHLIKTRGQQVTLRCSPISGHKSVSWYQQVLGQGPQFIFQYYEKEERGRGNFPDRFSARQFPNYSSELNVNALLLGDSALYLCASSLDFGTGVYEQYFGPGTRLTVT.

The chain's CDR3 is CASSLNREAFF. CDR3 in DNA: TGTGCCAGCAGTTTAAACAGAGAAGCTTTCTTT. This chain joins TRBV12-3 or TRBV12-4 and TRBJ1-1; D ambiguous. Trimming took off 2 bases at V and 8 bases at J, with 6 bases between the two ends. The CDR3 sequence is 11 residues long.

V and J are TRBV20-1 and TRBJ2-3; no definite D call. V shed 3 bases and J shed 1 base, with 14 bases lying between them. Per the germline V gene, CDR1 is DFQATT and CDR2 is SNEGSKA (reference sequence). The CDR3 extends over 15 amino acids. For the CDR3, the DNA is TGCAGTGCTAGGTTCTTCGTGGGCGGCACAGATACGCAGTATTTT. Its translation is CSARFFVGGTDTQYF.

There are many counts of this clonotype. The gene calls are TRBV20-1 and TRBJ2-1, with D perhaps assigned TRBD1 or TRBD2 (5 bases each). The V gene lost 2 bases and the J gene lost 2 bases, with 13 bases spanning the gap. The CDR3 has 15 residues. Germline CDR1 reads DFQATT; CDR2 reads SNEGSKA (reference sequence). Written as DNA, the CDR3 is TGCAGTGCTAGAAGAGGGGAAGGGGCCTACAATGAGCAGTTCTTC. Translated, it gives CSARRGEGAYNEQFF.

In its sample, this clonotype was seen many times. This sequence joins TRBV12-3 or TRBV12-4 and TRBJ2-2; D is undetermined. Trimming took off 5 bases at V and 5 bases at J, with 6 bases between the two ends. CDR3 size: 12 residues. CDR3 protein: CASSPGTGELFF. CDR3 DNA sequence: TGTGCCAGCAGTCCCGGAACCGGGGAGCTGTTTTTT.

This clonotype came up a few times. This chain joins TRBV20-1 and TRBJ2-7; TRBD2 might be the D (5 bases). CDR3 length: 14 residues. The V end was cut by 0 bases, the J end by 3 bases, with 12 bases between. Per the germline V gene, CDR1 is DFQATT and CDR2 is SNEGSKA (reference sequence). The CDR3 sequence: CSARDPGLGYEQYF. DNA for the CDR3: TGCAGTGCTAGAGATCCGGGATTGGGCTACGAGCAGTACTTC.

The rearrangement links TRBV24-1 to TRBJ2-1, with 10 bases fitting TRBD2. The germline V gene encodes CDR1 KGHDR and CDR2 SFDVKD. The CDR3 spans 15 residues. The ends lost 0 bases at V and 10 bases at J; junction bases unmatched: 5. The DNA for the CDR3 is TGTGCCACCAGTGATTTGGGGACTAGCGACTGGGAGCAGTTCTTC. This codes for CATSDLGTSDWEQFF.

The chain combines TRBV15 with TRBJ2-7; D assignment may be TRBD1 or TRBD2 (6 bases each). V dropped 3 bases and J dropped 5 bases, with 14 bases sitting between them. This CDR3 has 14 amino acids. Germline CDR1 is LNHNV and CDR2 is YYDKDF (reference sequence). CDR3 in amino acids: CATSSRGLRNEQYF. As DNA, the CDR3 is TGTGCCACCAGCAGTCGGGGGCTTCGGAACGAGCAGTACTTC.

The rearrangement joins TRBV4-1 to TRBJ1-1; D gene ambiguous. This CDR3 has 15 residues. Germline-derived CDR1 and CDR2 are MGHRA and YSYEKL. The V end lost 1 base, the J end lost 10 bases, and 19 bases lay between the germline ends. The CDR3 bases are TGCGCCAGCAGCCAAGTTTTACCAGACGCGAGGCGAGCTTTCTTT. Protein: CASSQVLPDARRAFF.

This clonotype was found many times. The rearrangement uses TRBV5-1 and TRBJ2-1, with 8 positions matching TRBD2. Germline V gene lookup returns CDR1 SGHRS and CDR2 YFSETQ. This CDR3 region has 16 residues. Trimming removed 4 bases from V and 8 bases from J; junction bases left unmatched: 14. Here the CDR3 DNA reads TGCGCCAGCAGCATTGGCCCCGGGGGGGGTATGTATGAGCAGTTCTTC. Amino acid sequence: CASSIGPGGGMYEQFF.